These T cell receptor beta chains were read from a single sample in a study of T cells in localized non-small cell lung cancer. Some clones are missing from TCRdb's copy, which holds only in-frame ones; the method was immunoSEQ multiplex PCR. The repertoire holds approximately 1,100 clones, roughly 20% seen once, with 10% to 15% in the top ten. The material sequenced was normal lung tissue next to the tumor, taken before any cancer treatment. These receptors were obtained from a male donor aged 60 or over with stage III lung adenocarcinoma. CDR3s include the opening cysteine and the closing phenylalanine or tryptophan. The D gene is left open where the match is weak. Clone size is stated in some rows and not others, as once, few, many or a class when expanded.

DNA: TGTGCCATCAGCGGCCAGGCACCTGAAGCTTTCTTT
CDR3: CAISGQAPEAFF
J: TRBJ1-1
size: .
V: TRBV6-8
D: .

DNA: TGTGCCAGCAGTAAATATGGACAGGGGGCATTAGAGACCCAGTACTTC
CDR3: CASSKYGQGALETQYF
J: TRBJ2-5
size: .
V: TRBV6-8
D: TRBD1

DNA: TGTGCCAGCAGCTTCACAGGGGCCGCTTATAGCAATCAGCCCCAGCATTTT
CDR3: CASSFTGAAYSNQPQHF
J: TRBJ1-5
size: .
V: TRBV11-3
D: TRBD1

DNA: TGTGCCAGCAGCTTGATCGGGGGGACAGTGAACACTGAAGCTTTCTTT
CDR3: CASSLIGGTVNTEAFF
J: TRBJ1-1
size: large
V: TRBV11-3
D: TRBD1

DNA: TGTGCCAGCAGCAGAGCCGGGCCCTCCTACGAGCAGTACTTC
CDR3: CASSRAGPSYEQYF
J: TRBJ2-7
size: few
V: TRBV11-3
D: .

DNA: TGCGCCAGCAGCCTGGGACCTTTGAATGAAAAACTGTTTTTT
CDR3: CASSLGPLNEKLFF
J: TRBJ1-4
size: .
V: TRBV23-1
D: .

DNA: TGTGCCAGCTCCTCGAGCGGGGGCAGCACAGATACGCAGTATTTT
CDR3: CASSSSGGSTDTQYF
J: TRBJ2-3
size: few
V: TRBV9
D: TRBD2

DNA: TGTGCCAGCTCACAAGGGGAGCGACGTGAAGCTTTCTTT
CDR3: CASSQGERREAFF
J: TRBJ1-1
size: few
V: TRBV18
D: .

DNA: TGCGCCAGCAGCCAAGACGAAGCGGTTAATGATGAAAAACTGTTTTTT
CDR3: CASSQDEAVNDEKLFF
J: TRBJ1-4
size: few
V: TRBV4-1
D: .

DNA: TGTGCCAGCAACGGGGGACAGGGTTTCCACGAGCAGTACTTC
CDR3: CASNGGQGFHEQYF
J: TRBJ2-7
size: .
V: TRBV9
D: TRBD1

DNA: TGTGCCAGCACCCTGTGGGACAGGGGGCGCGGGGGCTACACCTTC
CDR3: CASTLWDRGRGGYTF
J: TRBJ1-2
size: few
V: TRBV11-3
D: TRBD1

DNA: TGTGCCAGCAGGTCGGGACAGGCCAACTATGGCTACACCTTC
CDR3: CASRSGQANYGYTF
J: TRBJ1-2
size: few
V: TRBV6-8
D: TRBD1

DNA: TGTGCCAGCAGCCTGCAGGCCTATTTTAATTCACCCCTCCACTTT
CDR3: CASSLQAYFNSPLHF
J: TRBJ1-6
size: medium-sized
V: TRBV11-3
D: .

DNA: TGCGCCAGCAGCTCCCCCGGATTGGGAGCTGGGGCCAACGTCCTGACTTTC
CDR3: CASSSPGLGAGANVLTF
J: TRBJ2-6
size: .
V: TRBV4-1
D: .

DNA: TGTGCCAGCAGCTTAGATTACGGGACGGAGCGTGCAGATACGCAGTATTTT
CDR3: CASSLDYGTERADTQYF
J: TRBJ2-3
size: medium-sized
V: TRBV11-3
D: .

DNA: TGCGCCAGCAGCTTGGGGGACAGGGGAGGGAACACTGAAGCTTTCTTT
CDR3: CASSLGDRGGNTEAFF
J: TRBJ1-1
size: .
V: TRBV5-1
D: TRBD1

DNA: TGTGCCAGCAGTTATACAATTAGGAGTCTGGCGGATAGCAATCAGCCCCAGCATTTT
CDR3: CASSYTIRSLADSNQPQHF
J: TRBJ1-5
size: few
V: TRBV6-8
D: .

DNA: TGCGCCAGCAGCCAAGACGCCAGGGGGGGAAGCAATCAGCCCCAGCATTTT
CDR3: CASSQDARGGSNQPQHF
J: TRBJ1-5
size: few
V: TRBV5-1
D: TRBD1

DNA: TGTGCCAGCAGCGGGACAGGGGCCCGGGAGACCCAGTACTTC
CDR3: CASSGTGARETQYF
J: TRBJ2-5
size: few
V: TRBV25-1
D: TRBD1

DNA: TGCGCCAGCAGCCAAGACAGGATCTCCTACGAGCAGTACTTC
CDR3: CASSQDRISYEQYF
J: TRBJ2-7
size: .
V: TRBV1
D: .

DNA: TGTGCCAGCAGCGTAGTAGTAAAGGTAAACACTGAAGCTTTCTTT
CDR3: CASSVVVKVNTEAFF
J: TRBJ1-1
size: .
V: TRBV9
D: .

DNA: TGTGCCACCAGCAGGGACAGGGAGGCGTATGGCTACACCTTC
CDR3: CATSRDREAYGYTF
J: TRBJ1-2
size: large
V: TRBV15
D: TRBD1

DNA: TGTGCCAGCAGCGACAGGGTCGCCGGGGAGCTGTTTTTT
CDR3: CASSDRVAGELFF
J: TRBJ2-2
size: few
V: TRBV9
D: .

DNA: TGTGCCAGCAGCGTAGGGCCCACAGGGGAAGACTATGGCTACACCTTC
CDR3: CASSVGPTGEDYGYTF
J: TRBJ1-2
size: few
V: TRBV9
D: TRBD1

DNA: TGTGCCAGCTCACCGTGGACAGGGCTCGAGCAGTACTTC
CDR3: CASSPWTGLEQYF
J: TRBJ2-7
size: few
V: TRBV18
D: TRBD1

DNA: TGTGCTAGTGGTTTGGTATCAGGGTCTGAAGCTTTCTTT
CDR3: CASGLVSGSEAFF
J: TRBJ1-1
size: .
V: TRBV12-5
D: .

DNA: TGTGCCAGCGGGACGGGGGGGAGCACTGAAGCTTTCTTT
CDR3: CASGTGGSTEAFF
J: TRBJ1-1
size: large
V: TRBV6-8
D: .

DNA: TGTGCCACCGCGACCGGGACAGGGGTCACCGGGGAGCTGTTTTTT
CDR3: CATATGTGVTGELFF
J: TRBJ2-2
size: few
V: TRBV19
D: TRBD1

DNA: TGTGCCAGCAGCTTGGTGCAGGGGGGCACTGAAGCTTTCTTT
CDR3: CASSLVQGGTEAFF
J: TRBJ1-1
size: few
V: TRBV11-3
D: TRBD1

DNA: TGCGCCAGCCGAAGAGGACTAGCGGCCCAAGAGACCCAGTACTTC
CDR3: CASRRGLAAQETQYF
J: TRBJ2-5
size: once
V: TRBV10-2
D: TRBD2

DNA: TGTGCCAGCAGGATTTCGACAGGGCCCGGGTTTAACTCACCCCTCCACTTT
CDR3: CASRISTGPGFNSPLHF
J: TRBJ1-6
size: few
V: TRBV9
D: TRBD1

DNA: TGTGCCAGCAGCCAATTGGGTGAAAAACTGTTTTTT
CDR3: CASSQLGEKLFF
J: TRBJ1-4
size: large
V: TRBV16
D: .

DNA: TGTGCCACCAGCAGAGGACAGGGAGACTACGAGCAGTACTTC
CDR3: CATSRGQGDYEQYF
J: TRBJ2-7
size: large
V: TRBV15
D: TRBD1